The 13 T cell receptor beta chains listed next were all sequenced from one sample in a study of blood T cell repertoires in COVID-19. Generated by immunoSEQ multiplex PCR, the TCRdb table keeps only in-frame clones and is missing some. The data contain a few hundred thousand clones, nearly 90% of them seen just once; the ten biggest clones take up approximately 4%. What was sequenced was PBMCs or T cells enriched from blood (not recorded which). The source is a woman younger than 30 with acute COVID-19.

The chain links TRBV3-1 (or the pseudogene TRBV3-2) to TRBJ2-1; TRBD1 aligns across 7 bases. Germline CDR1 LGHDT, CDR2 YNNKEL (reference sequence). The V segment lost 1 base and the J segment 10 bases; nucleotides outside the gene matches: 4. The CDR3 totals 13 residues. The CDR3 DNA is TGTGCCAGCAGCCAAGGACGAGGGGGCGAGCAGTTCTTC. Protein: CASSQGRGGEQFF.

This clone was recorded only once. The V and J genes are TRBV19 and TRBJ1-2; D remains unclear. Germline V gene lookup returns CDR1 LNHDA and CDR2 SQIVND (reference sequence). V shed 5 bases and J shed 0 bases, with 16 bases lying between them. The CDR3 is 16 amino acids. In nucleotides, the CDR3 is TGTGCCAGTAGTCTCTTCAGATCCTCCGCTAACTATGGCTACACCTTC. Translated: CASSLFRSSANYGYTF.

The chain has TRBV28 and TRBJ1-2; TRBD1 aligns across 7 bases. The CDR3 extends over 14 amino acids. In germline, CDR1 is MDHEN, CDR2 SYDVKM. J gave up 4 bases and V 5 bases, and 7 bases lay outside the gene matches. The CDR3 sequence: CASSAPTGFYGYTF. CDR3 coding DNA: TGTGCCAGCAGTGCGCCGACAGGGTTCTATGGCTACACCTTC.

The V call is TRBV28, the J call TRBJ1-3, with a tentative D call TRBD1 (6 bases). This CDR3 spans 15 amino acids. Germline V gene data show CDR1 as MDHEN and CDR2 as SYDVKM. V lost 4 bases to trimming and J lost 4 bases, with 14 bases between them. CDR3 protein: CASSSTGRVGNTIYF. In DNA, the CDR3 is TGTGCCAGCAGTTCGACAGGCCGTGTGGGAAACACCATATATTTT. Drawing the rest from reference TRBV28 and TRBJ1-3, the complete variable domain is DVKVTQSSRYLVKRTGEKVFLECVQDMDHENMFWYRQDPGLGLRLIYFSYDVKMKEKGDIPEGYSVSREKKERFSLILESASTNQTSMYLCASSSTGRVGNTIYFGEGSWLTVV.

The chain combines TRBV27 with TRBJ2-2; D call uncertain. V was shortened by 5 bases and J by 0 bases, with 13 bases between the two germline ends. The CDR3 extends over 16 amino acids. Germline V gene data show CDR1 as MNHEY and CDR2 as SMNVEV (reference sequence). In nucleotides, the CDR3 is TGTGCCAGCAGTACCTCGGAGTCGGCGAACACCGGGGAGCTGTTTTTT. Encoded protein: CASSTSESANTGELFF.

This clone was recorded a few times. The chain recombines TRBV5-8 with TRBJ2-5; 13 nucleotides align to TRBD2. The length of the CDR3 is 14 residues. V shed 4 bases and J 4 bases; nucleotides not matched to a gene: 1. Germline lookup yields CDR1 SGHTS and CDR2 YDEGEE. The CDR3 DNA reads as TGTGCCAGCAGCCGGACTAGCGGGAGAGAGACCCAGTACTTC. It encodes CASSRTSGRETQYF.

The chain recombines TRBV18 with TRBJ1-1; D is unclear. The V end was cut by 3 bases, the J end by 7 bases, with 18 bases between. Germline CDR1 KGHSH, CDR2 LQKENI. The CDR3 has 15 amino acids. The CDR3 coding sequence is TGTGCCAGCTCACCCGCGCGGGGAAGCAGCGATGAAGCTTTCTTT. Translating it yields CASSPARGSSDEAFF. Variable domain in full (rest from reference TRBV18 and TRBJ1-1): NAGVMQNPRHLVRRRGQEARLRCSPMKGHSHVYWYRQLPEEGLKFMVYLQKENIIDESGMPKERFSAEFPKEGPSILRIQQVVRGDSAAYFCASSPARGSSDEAFFGQGTRLTVV.

The genes are TRBV7-3 and TRBJ1-3, with D perhaps matching TRBD1 (5 bases). The CDR3 has 14 amino acids. Germline V CDR1 and CDR2: SGHTA, FQGTGA. The V end lost 5 bases, the J end lost 0 bases, and 8 bases lay between the germline ends. DNA of the CDR3: TGTGCCAGCAGCCCAGGACACTCTGGAAACACCATATATTTT. Residues: CASSPGHSGNTIYF.

This chain connects TRBV9 to TRBJ2-1, with TRBD2 identical over 12 bases. The CDR3 is made up of 15 amino acids. Germline values: CDR1 SGDLS, CDR2 YYNGEE. V lost 4 bases and J lost 9; bases outside the gene matches: 8. This chain's CDR3 is CASSLTSGRKVEQFF. CDR3 nucleotide sequence: TGTGCCAGCAGCTTAACTAGCGGGAGGAAAGTTGAGCAGTTCTTC.

This sequence joins TRBV5-6 and TRBJ1-1; 8 nucleotides match TRBD1. This CDR3 spans 13 amino acids. CDR1 is SGHDT and CDR2 is YYEEEE in the germline V gene. The J segment lost 9 bases and the V segment lost 2 bases, leaving 6 bases of the junction unmatched. Here the CDR3 reads CASSFLDREKAFF. The CDR3 bases are TGTGCCAGCAGCTTTTTGGACAGGGAGAAAGCTTTCTTT.

The CDR3 is CASSYNRLRGEETQYF. The CDR3 bases are TGTGCCAGCAGTTACAACCGGCTGCGGGGGGAAGAGACCCAGTACTTC. The J gene is TRBJ2-5, the V gene TRBV6-5; TRBD2 agrees at 8 bases. This CDR3 is 16 amino acids long. Germline lookup yields CDR1 MNHEY and CDR2 SVGAGI. Unmatched junction bases numbered 8, after V lost 2 bases and J lost 3 bases.

The chain is built from TRBV23-1 and TRBJ2-7; a possible D gene is TRBD2 (6 bases). Being an ORF, TRBV23-1 has a function that is uncertain. The V end lost 4 bases, the J end lost 5 bases, and 21 bases lay between the germline ends. CDR3 length equals 16 residues. The CDR3 nucleotides are TGCGCCAGCAGTCCGCCGGGACCCGGGGGAGCTAACGAGCAGTACTTC. This sequence encodes CASSPPGPGGANEQYF.

This chain uses TRBV25-1 with TRBJ2-7; TRBD1 agrees at 8 bases. This CDR3 is 13 amino acids long. Germline CDR1 reads MGHDK; CDR2 reads SYGVNS. After removal of 8 bases from V and 0 bases from J, the junction contained 3 bases not matched to a gene. The DNA for the CDR3 is TGTGCCAGCGGACAGGGTTTCTCCTACGAGCAGTACTTC. This gives the protein CASGQGFSYEQYF.